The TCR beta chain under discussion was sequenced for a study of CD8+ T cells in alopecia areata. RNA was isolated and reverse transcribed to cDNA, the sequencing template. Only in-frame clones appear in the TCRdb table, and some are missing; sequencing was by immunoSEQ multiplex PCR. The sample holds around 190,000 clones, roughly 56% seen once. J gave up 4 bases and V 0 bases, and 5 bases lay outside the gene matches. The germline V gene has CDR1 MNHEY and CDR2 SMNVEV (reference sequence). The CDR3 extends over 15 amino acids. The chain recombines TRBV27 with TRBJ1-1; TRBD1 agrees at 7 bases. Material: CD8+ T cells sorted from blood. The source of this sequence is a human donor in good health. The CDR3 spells CASSLSPTGITEAFF. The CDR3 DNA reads TGTGCCAGCAGTTTATCGCCGACAGGGATCACTGAAGCTTTCTTT.